This TCR beta chain was identified during a study of T cell responses to AZD1222 COVID-19 vaccine. Whole-study results and caveats: Once two AZD1222 doses were given, Spike-specific TCR breadth and depth went up. Most donors were white British, females outnumbered males, and clonal diversity was possibly underestimated. Regions 160-218 and 743-854 dominated among vaccine-associated CD4 TCRs spanning spike.

Per the germline V gene, CDR1 is MGHRA and CDR2 is YSYEKL. The CDR3 runs 13 residues. The V and J ends lost 3 bases and 5 bases, in that order; junction bases with no gene match: 2. Researchers grouped second doses given at about 4 or about 12 weeks into one pool. As to this clone: Its antigen remains unidentified.

Using immunoSEQ multiplex PCR, the repertoire was profiled, and TCRdb retains in-frame clones only, with some absent. The table has some 170,000 clones, approximately 90% seen once. The chain links TRBV4-1 to TRBJ1-1; 8 bases line up with TRBD1. The sample was peripheral blood, taken 28 days after the second AZD1222 dose. The receptor was derived from an adult who received the AZD1222 COVID-19 vaccine. CDR3 sequence reads: CASSQGQATEAFF. The CDR3 nucleotides read TGCGCCAGCAGCCAGGGACAGGCAACTGAAGCTTTCTTT.